The entry that follows covers one TCR beta chain sequence. Only a few counts were recorded for this clonotype. The target of this receptor is not known. One end of the junction is discordant with germline, which a read error may explain. According to the germline V gene (reference sequence), CDR1 reads PRHDT and CDR2 reads FYEKMQ. The CDR3 runs 11 residues from the cysteine to the phenylalanine. Only the CDR3 DNA stays, 33 bases, in frame from base 1. To prepare the library, RACE was applied. The reads were generated on a NextSeq 500. Library preparation attached unique molecular identifiers to individual cDNA molecules for quantitative, reproducible TCR counting. Each blood RNA sample was used to sequence both TCR alpha and TCR beta chains. As for how the authors treated the data: Samples had a median of roughly 99,000 TCRs, with a range from roughly 23,224 to 750,000. V, J and CDR3 annotation of the TCR reads was carried out using the Decombinator software suite. To make PS versus PT1 abundance plots, every sample was subsampled to the same number of TCRs (28,000). Expanded TCRs were defined as absent before sensitization and observed at least eight times at the 2-week time point. TCRdb's own reprocessing of the public reads used fastp at Q25 and MiXCR and kept productive beta chains. A single entry per CDR3 protein holds the most common genes and DNA from its merged rows. These V and J calls are TCRdb output, not the study's own analysis. The sample includes more than 80,000 distinct CDR3 sequences, with roughly 10% observed a single time. The ten largest clones capture around 3.3% of the sample.

Taken with the paper, the label for time point translates to: pre-sensitization, week 0. The treatment or condition label for this specimen denotes: therapeutic diphenylcyclopropenone sensitization with weekly scalp DPC. At every patch-test visit, the blood draw took place before the patch test was put on. To be eligible, patients had to be aged 18 to 70, diagnosed with alopecia and judged suitable for DPC therapy, while pregnant patients were excluded. Total RNA was isolated from unfractionated whole blood collected in Tempus Blood RNA tubes. This specimen comes from a study of human T cells and chemical hapten exposure listed by TCRdb under 2021. Study-level background: For sensitization, 2% DPC in acetone was applied to an approximately 2 cm by approximately 2 cm area of upper inner arm skin. Libraries were combined into a pool for sequencing, and differences in TCR yield between samples came mainly from small differences in library volumes within the pool. Blood for TCR sequencing was provided by twenty-nine alopecia patients at one to four time points (pre-sensitization, 2, 6 and 24 weeks). Blood was sampled from patients pre-sensitization (week 0) and at 2, 6 and about 24 weeks after DPC sensitization. Throughout the study period of about 22 weeks, patients also received therapeutic DPC doses to the scalp every week. The patient cohort, mostly female, included alopecia areata with under or over 50% scalp involvement, alopecia totalis and alopecia universalis. In alopecia patients, the study followed how the peripheral blood TCR repertoire changed in vivo over primary and secondary sensitization to diphenylcyclopropenone (DPC), a hapten. Patch tests used Finn chambers with 0.01% DPC on the upper back, scored after 6 days by International Contact Dermatitis Research Group standards. Overall study results and their limits: The number of TCRs above 1 in 1000 frequency did not change with DPC sensitization; there was no evidence of global repertoire structure alterations. Alopecia, a presumed autoimmune disease, was present in all patients, so the immune response of the patients might differ from that of healthy individuals. Significantly more large CDR3 similarity clusters were formed by expanded TCRs than by pre-sensitization or healthy control sets, consistent with antigen-driven responses. Repeated subsampling changed both the strength of the expansion versus patch-test correlation and the threshold at which that correlation became significant. Patch test score correlated positively with the number of PT1 expanded TCRs, reaching significance at thresholds 8, 16 and 32 but not at 4.

This receptor was identified in a woman between 55 and 75 years old with alopecia areata. Some clones in this sample may be carry-over from other donors' samples. The chain uses TRBV13 and TRBJ2-1; the D region possibly corresponds to TRBD2 (5 bases align). The specimen comprised whole blood, sampled in connection with sensitization to the hapten diphenylcyclopropenone (DPC). CDR3 reads: CASSIRRELFF. The nucleotide sequence is given as TGTGCCAGCAGCATACGTAGGGAGCTGTTCTTC. Extended through the reference TRBV13 and TRBJ2-1 proteins, this CDR3 yields the full variable domain: AAGVIQSPRHLIKEKRETATLKCYPIPRHDTVYWYQQGPGQDPQFLISFYEKMQSDKGSIPDRFSAQQFSDYHSELNMSSLELGDSALYFCASSIRRELFFGPGTRLTVL.